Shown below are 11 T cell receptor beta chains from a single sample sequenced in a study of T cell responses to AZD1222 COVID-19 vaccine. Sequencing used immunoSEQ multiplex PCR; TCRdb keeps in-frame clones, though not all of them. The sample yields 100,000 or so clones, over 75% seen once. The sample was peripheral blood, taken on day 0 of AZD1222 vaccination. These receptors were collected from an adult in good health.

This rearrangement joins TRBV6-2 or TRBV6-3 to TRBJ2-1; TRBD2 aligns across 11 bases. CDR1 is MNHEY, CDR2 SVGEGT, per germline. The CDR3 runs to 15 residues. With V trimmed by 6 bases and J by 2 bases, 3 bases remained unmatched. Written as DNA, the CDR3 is TGTGCCAGCAGCTTAGCGGGAGGGCCCTACAATGAGCAGTTCTTC. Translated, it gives CASSLAGGPYNEQFF.

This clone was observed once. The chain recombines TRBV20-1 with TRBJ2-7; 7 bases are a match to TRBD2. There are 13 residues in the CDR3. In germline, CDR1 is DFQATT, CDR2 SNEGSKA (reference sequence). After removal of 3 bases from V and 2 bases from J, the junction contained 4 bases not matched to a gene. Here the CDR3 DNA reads TGCAGTGCTAGTTTGCGGGAGCCCTACGAGCAGTACTTC. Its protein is CSASLREPYEQYF.

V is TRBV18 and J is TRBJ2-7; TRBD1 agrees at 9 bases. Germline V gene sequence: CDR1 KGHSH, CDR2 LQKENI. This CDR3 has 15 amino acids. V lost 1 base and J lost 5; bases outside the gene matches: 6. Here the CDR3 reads CASSPLSGQGHEQYF. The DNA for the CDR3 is TGTGCCAGCTCACCACTTTCGGGACAGGGACACGAGCAGTACTTC.

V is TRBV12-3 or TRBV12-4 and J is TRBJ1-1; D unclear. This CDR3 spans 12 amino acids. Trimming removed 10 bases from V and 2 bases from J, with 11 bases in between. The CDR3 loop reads CAITKDNTEAFF. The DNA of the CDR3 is TGTGCCATCACAAAGGATAACACTGAAGCTTTCTTT.

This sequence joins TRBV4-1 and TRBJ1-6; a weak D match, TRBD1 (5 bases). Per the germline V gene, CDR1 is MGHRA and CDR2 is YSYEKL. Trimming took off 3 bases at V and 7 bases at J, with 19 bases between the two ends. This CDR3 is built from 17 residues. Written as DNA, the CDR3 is TGCGCCAGCAGCCACCTACTGGGGACCAACGGGAATTCACCCCTCCACTTT. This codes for CASSHLLGTNGNSPLHF.

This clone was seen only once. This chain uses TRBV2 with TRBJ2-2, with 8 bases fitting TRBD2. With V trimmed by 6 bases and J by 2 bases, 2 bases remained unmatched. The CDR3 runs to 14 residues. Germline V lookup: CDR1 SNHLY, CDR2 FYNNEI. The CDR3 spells CASRRGENTGELFF. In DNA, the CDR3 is TGTGCCAGCAGGCGGGGGGAAAACACCGGGGAGCTGTTTTTT.

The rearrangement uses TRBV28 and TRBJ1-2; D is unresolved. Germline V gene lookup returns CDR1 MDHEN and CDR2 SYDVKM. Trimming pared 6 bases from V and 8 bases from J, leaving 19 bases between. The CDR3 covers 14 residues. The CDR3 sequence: CASSQSPVEGGYTF. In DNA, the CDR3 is TGTGCCAGCAGCCAGTCCCCGGTGGAAGGAGGCTACACCTTC.

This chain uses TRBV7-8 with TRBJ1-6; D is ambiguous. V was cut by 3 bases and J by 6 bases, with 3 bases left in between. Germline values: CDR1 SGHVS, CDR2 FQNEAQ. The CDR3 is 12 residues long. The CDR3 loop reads CASSFSNSPLHF. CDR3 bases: TGTGCCAGCAGCTTTTCTAATTCACCCCTCCACTTT.

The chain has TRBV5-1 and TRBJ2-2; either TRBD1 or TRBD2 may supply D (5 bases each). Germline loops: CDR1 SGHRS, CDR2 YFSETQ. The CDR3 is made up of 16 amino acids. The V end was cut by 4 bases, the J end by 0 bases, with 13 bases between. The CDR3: CASSVSGTANTGELFF. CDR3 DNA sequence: TGCGCCAGCAGCGTATCCGGGACGGCGAACACCGGGGAGCTGTTTTTT. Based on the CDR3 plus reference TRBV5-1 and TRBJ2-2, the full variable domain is KAGVTQTPRYLIKTRGQQVTLSCSPISGHRSVSWYQQTPGQGLQFLFEYFSETQRNKGNFPGRFSGRQFSNSRSEMNVSTLELGDSALYLCASSVSGTANTGELFFGEGSRLTVL.

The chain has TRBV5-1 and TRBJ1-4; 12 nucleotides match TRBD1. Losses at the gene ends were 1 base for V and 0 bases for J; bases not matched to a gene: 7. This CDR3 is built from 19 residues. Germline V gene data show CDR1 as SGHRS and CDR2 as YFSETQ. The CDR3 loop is CASSLTGTGGPSTNEKLFF. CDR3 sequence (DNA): TGCGCCAGCAGCTTGACCGGGACAGGGGGCCCCTCAACTAATGAAAAACTGTTTTTT. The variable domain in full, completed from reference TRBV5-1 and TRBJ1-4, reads KAGVTQTPRYLIKTRGQQVTLSCSPISGHRSVSWYQQTPGQGLQFLFEYFSETQRNKGNFPGRFSGRQFSNSRSEMNVSTLELGDSALYLCASSLTGTGGPSTNEKLFFGSGTQLSVL.

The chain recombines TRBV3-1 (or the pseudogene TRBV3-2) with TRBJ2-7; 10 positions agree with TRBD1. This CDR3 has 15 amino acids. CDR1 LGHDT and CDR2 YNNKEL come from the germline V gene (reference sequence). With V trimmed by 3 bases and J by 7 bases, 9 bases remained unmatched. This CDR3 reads CASSHRDRGQEEQYF. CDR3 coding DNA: TGTGCCAGCAGCCACCGGGACAGGGGCCAGGAGGAGCAGTACTTC.